This T cell receptor (beta chain) originates from a study of blood T cell repertoires in COVID-19. Germline values: CDR1 LNHDA, CDR2 SQIVND (reference sequence). The CDR3 length is 15 residues. With 4 bases clipped from V and 3 bases from J, the junction kept 5 bases outside the gene matches. The table came from immunoSEQ multiplex PCR; TCRdb's copy has only in-frame clones and leaves some out. The sample lists approximately 170,000 clones, 90% occurring once. The sample was peripheral blood. The clonotype was recovered from a man in his sixties with active or convalescent COVID-19. This sequence joins TRBV19 and TRBJ2-2; 7 nucleotides line up with TRBD1. This CDR3 reads CASSNDRVYTGELFF. CDR3 nucleotides: TGTGCCAGTAGTAATGACAGGGTGTACACCGGGGAGCTGTTTTTT.